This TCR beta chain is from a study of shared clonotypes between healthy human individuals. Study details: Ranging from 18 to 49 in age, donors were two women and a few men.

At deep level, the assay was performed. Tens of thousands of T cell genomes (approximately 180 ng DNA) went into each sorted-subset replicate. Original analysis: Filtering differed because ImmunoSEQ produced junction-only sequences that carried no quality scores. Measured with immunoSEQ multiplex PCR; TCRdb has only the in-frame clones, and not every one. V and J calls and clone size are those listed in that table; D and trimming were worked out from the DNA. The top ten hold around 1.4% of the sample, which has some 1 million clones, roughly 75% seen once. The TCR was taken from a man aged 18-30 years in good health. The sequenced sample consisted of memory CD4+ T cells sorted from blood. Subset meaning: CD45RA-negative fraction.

CDR3 protein: CASSKATPATEAFF. Here the CDR3 DNA reads TGTGCCAGCAGCAAAGCAACCCCGGCGACTGAAGCTTTCTTT. This chain joins TRBV21-1 and TRBJ1-1. TRBV21-1 is a documented pseudogene. The CDR3 sequence is 14 residues long.